This is a list of T cell receptor beta chains from one sample in a study of blood T cells in healthy people across ages. TCRdb fed the 5' RACE reads into MiXCR, producing one record per CDR3 protein. The profile covers fewer than 1,000,000 distinct CDR3 sequences, with 46% appearing a single time and 15% to 20% taken by the ten largest. Sequencing was performed on blood. The source of these receptors is a man older than 75 in good health. The CDR3 runs from the conserved cysteine through the conserved F or W. The D gene is left open where the match is weak. Only some rows state a clone size, as once, few, many or a class for expanded clones.

V gene,J gene,clone size,D gene,CDR3 protein,CDR3 DNA
TRBV5-5,TRBJ2-5,-,-,CASSVEGAETQYF,TGTGCCAGCAGCGTGGAAGGGGCAGAGACCCAGTACTTC
TRBV12-3/TRBV12-4,TRBJ2-7,-,TRBD1,CASSFRDSRFYEQYF,TGTGCCAGCAGTTTCCGGGACAGCCGCTTCTACGAGCAGTACTTC
TRBV3-1,TRBJ1-2,many,TRBD1,CASRQGQGTTGYTF,TGTGCCAGCAGACAGGGACAGGGCACGACTGGCTACACCTTC
TRBV13,TRBJ1-2,-,-,CASSLMGGNYGYTF,TGTGCCAGCAGCTTAATGGGAGGGAACTATGGCTACACCTTC
TRBV20-1,TRBJ2-1,-,TRBD2,CSARVGLAGWGRGDEQFF,TGCAGTGCTAGAGTCGGGCTAGCGGGATGGGGACGGGGCGATGAGCAGTTCTTC
TRBV29-1,TRBJ2-3,-,TRBD1,CSVEFLQGMDLDTQYF,TGCAGCGTTGAATTCTTACAGGGGATGGACCTGGATACGCAGTATTTT
TRBV5-1,TRBJ2-7,-,TRBD1,CASSLQGQGSSYEQYF,TGCGCCAGCAGCCTCCAGGGACAGGGGAGTTCCTACGAGCAGTACTTC
TRBV6-1,TRBJ2-1,few,TRBD1,CASGSRDSYNEQFF,TGTGCCAGCGGGTCACGGGACAGCTACAATGAGCAGTTCTTC
TRBV6-2/TRBV6-3,TRBJ2-7,-,TRBD1,CASSYSYRGGEQYF,TGTGCCAGCAGTTACTCGTACAGGGGTGGCGAGCAGTACTTC
TRBV12-3/TRBV12-4,TRBJ1-4,-,-,CASSTDSGSGEKLFF,TGTGCCAGCAGTACCGATTCGGGGAGTGGAGAAAAACTGTTTTTT
TRBV2,TRBJ1-5,-,TRBD1,CASSNDRGNQPQHF,TGTGCCAGCAGTAACGACAGGGGTAATCAGCCCCAGCATTTT
TRBV20-1,TRBJ1-1,-,-,CRARTQGREAFF,TGCAGGGCTAGAACGCAGGGACGTGAAGCTTTCTTT
TRBV20-1,TRBJ2-1,-,TRBD2,CSARRTSGSSYNEQFF,TGCAGTGCCCGACGGACTAGCGGGAGCTCCTACAATGAGCAGTTCTTC
TRBV7-2,TRBJ2-2,-,TRBD2,CASRSMRGTSGSLNTGELFF,TGTGCCAGCAGATCAATGAGGGGGACTAGCGGGAGTTTGAACACCGGGGAGCTGTTTTTT
TRBV20-1,TRBJ1-2,few,-,CSASEGVRGIGYTF,TGCAGTGCTAGTGAGGGGGTACGGGGCATTGGCTACACCTTC
TRBV10-3,TRBJ1-5,-,-,CAISLEMNQPQHF,TGTGCCATCAGTCTAGAGATGAATCAGCCCCAGCATTTT